In this sample, the clone carrying this T cell receptor (beta chain) turned up a few times. Its antigen is not known. Looked up from germline, CDR1 is SQVTM and CDR2 is ANQGSEA. CDR3 length: 11 amino acids. Trimming took off 5 bases at V and 3 bases at J, with 7 bases between the two ends. Exclusion of patients followed from uncontrolled infection, other autoimmune disease, pregnancy or lactation. The data originate from a study of T cells in Graves' hyperthyroidism and ophthalmopathy. Whole-study results and caveats: Ophthalmopathy was separated from stable hyperthyroidism by a 13 V-J model.

Amplification of TCR beta CDR3 regions used RNA as the template. The HTBI set primed first-round TCR CDR3 RT-PCR. TCRdb ran MiXCR on the multiplex PCR reads and lists one entry per CDR3 protein. The table lists 500,000 to 600,000 distinct CDR3 sequences, 35% to 55% of them singletons. This clonotype was obtained from an adult woman with Graves' disease, either hyperthyroidism or ophthalmopathy (not recorded which). The sample was peripheral blood or thyroid tissue (not recorded which). This rearrangement joins TRBV29-1 to TRBJ2-5; the D is unclear. CDR3 nucleotide sequence: TGCAGCGTTTGCCCGGAAGAGACCCAGTACTTC. It encodes CSVCPEETQYF.